This TCR beta chain was recovered during a study of neurological immune-mediated disorders. Germline V gene data show CDR1 as SGHRS and CDR2 as YFSETQ. Deletions cut 1 base from V and 9 bases from J, with 18 bases between. This CDR3 has 15 amino acids. A 10-nucleotide random UMI tagged transcripts in template-switch 5'RACE cDNA synthesis. Over 180 million TCR-beta sequences (from 15-18 subjects) were yielded by each sequencing run. TCRdb reprocessed the 5' RACE reads with MiXCR, giving one entry per CDR3 protein. This sample has around 27,000 distinct CDR3 sequences, with roughly 15% found just once. This clonotype came up many times.

This rearrangement joins TRBV5-1 to TRBJ2-3; D possibly matches TRBD1 or TRBD2 (6 bases each). The sequence was collected from a man aged 65-85 years in good health. The sequenced material came from PBMCs. CDR3 bases: TGCGCCAGCAGCTTGTCGGAGGGGGGCACGGGAACGCAGTATTTT. This codes for CASSLSEGGTGTQYF.